This T cell receptor beta chain was identified in a study of T cells in Graves' hyperthyroidism and ophthalmopathy. Points from the study as a whole: Classification by a 13 V-J model distinguished ophthalmopathy from stable hyperthyroidism. The majority of expanded thyroid clonotypes above 0.001 also appeared in blood.

In the case of this clonotype: The antigen is unknown.

Graves' hyperthyroidism qualified as stable when ophthalmopathy did not progress within 18 months. Hyperthyroidism patients were newly diagnosed, had disease duration under 2 months, and were aged 18 to 65 years. The TCR beta CDR3 regions underwent amplification using RNA transcripts as the source. HTBI primers drove first-round RT-PCR of the TCR CDR3. TCRdb called the multiplex PCR reads again in MiXCR, with one record for every CDR3 protein. The sample includes 560,000 or so distinct CDR3 sequences, 46% of them seen just once. This receptor was obtained from a woman between 18 and 29 years old with Graves' hyperthyroidism. Sequencing was carried out using peripheral blood or thyroid tissue (not recorded which).

Here the CDR3 reads CASSSISGTITDTQYF. CDR3 coding DNA: TGTGCCAGCAGCTCAATAAGCGGGACTATCACAGATACGCAGTATTTT. The rearrangement joins TRBV7-3 to TRBJ2-3; 7 positions agree with TRBD2. The CDR3 covers 16 residues. Unmatched junction bases numbered 9, after V lost 4 bases and J lost 2 bases. The germline gives CDR1 SGHTA, CDR2 FQGTGA.